These T cell receptor beta chains were read from a single sample in a study of T cells in Graves' hyperthyroidism and ophthalmopathy. TCRdb reprocessed the multiplex PCR reads with MiXCR, giving one entry per CDR3 protein. The sample includes roughly 510,000 distinct CDR3 sequences, less than 25% of them seen just once. Material for sequencing was blood. These receptor sequences come from a man aged 18 to 29 with Graves' hyperthyroidism. Each CDR3 is given without its conserved first and last residue.

CDR3 length: 17; V gene: TRBV5-1; CDR3 protein: ASSLDSSFISGSSYEQY
CDR3 length: 12; V gene: TRBV20-1; CDR3 protein: SASRDSTMEPQH
CDR3 length: 15; V gene: TRBV6-5; CDR3 protein: ASSYKLARTENTEAF
CDR3 length: 14; V gene: TRBV11-2; CDR3 protein: ASSSGTGANNSPLH
CDR3 length: 11; V gene: TRBV2; CDR3 protein: AREKTGSYEQY
CDR3 length: 15; V gene: TRBV6-5; CDR3 protein: ASSLRGVGAGTGELF
CDR3 length: 16; V gene: TRBV11-1; CDR3 protein: ASSLRSGLAGFQETQY
CDR3 length: 12; V gene: TRBV2; CDR3 protein: ASSDRAGNQPQH
CDR3 length: 14; V gene: TRBV9; CDR3 protein: ASSVGSGRWGGELF
CDR3 length: 12; V gene: TRBV6-1; CDR3 protein: ASSVADSFYEQY
CDR3 length: 15; V gene: TRBV6-2/TRBV6-3; CDR3 protein: ASSYQPPGQGKLEQY
CDR3 length: 12; V gene: TRBV7-8; CDR3 protein: ASSLGVGNAEAF
CDR3 length: 14; V gene: TRBV5-1; CDR3 protein: ASSPLRVARADGYT
CDR3 length: 13; V gene: TRBV7-2; CDR3 protein: ASSLAGDRRYEQY
CDR3 length: 11; V gene: TRBV30; CDR3 protein: AWSVWDGNTIY
CDR3 length: 14; V gene: TRBV7-8; CDR3 protein: ASSYRTVFPQETQY
CDR3 length: 13; V gene: TRBV12-3/TRBV12-4; CDR3 protein: ASSLGAGGRTEAF
CDR3 length: 13; V gene: TRBV7-2; CDR3 protein: ASSPRRTVGNTIY
CDR3 length: 13; V gene: TRBV29-1; CDR3 protein: SVPLRRDRDYGYT
CDR3 length: 9; V gene: TRBV2; CDR3 protein: ASIWNTEAF
CDR3 length: 10; V gene: TRBV19; CDR3 protein: ASRTGFGEPF
CDR3 length: 12; V gene: TRBV12-3/TRBV12-4; CDR3 protein: ASSLKGGYDLQH
CDR3 length: 14; V gene: TRBV2; CDR3 protein: ASSAFTSGGGETQY
CDR3 length: 10; V gene: TRBV6-1; CDR3 protein: ASSLRVDEQY
CDR3 length: 12; V gene: TRBV14; CDR3 protein: ASSQTGTGGVQY
CDR3 length: 13; V gene: TRBV5-1; CDR3 protein: ASSFGITMNTEAF
CDR3 length: 13; V gene: TRBV28; CDR3 protein: ASSSKSGGNQPQH
CDR3 length: 14; V gene: TRBV5-6; CDR3 protein: ASSLYQVTKDYGYT
CDR3 length: 11; V gene: TRBV20-1; CDR3 protein: SAAGFFKSPLH
CDR3 length: 13; V gene: TRBV28; CDR3 protein: ASSLFQISNQPQH
CDR3 length: 11; V gene: TRBV11-2; CDR3 protein: ASSSIEAGELF
CDR3 length: 12; V gene: TRBV28; CDR3 protein: ASSLLQGDYEQY
CDR3 length: 13; V gene: TRBV12-3/TRBV12-4; CDR3 protein: ASSEDGRKGETQY
CDR3 length: 12; V gene: TRBV20-1; CDR3 protein: SAAPQGQGYGYT
CDR3 length: 13; V gene: TRBV6-5; CDR3 protein: ASSSGTGYSSRQY
CDR3 length: 13; V gene: TRBV7-3; CDR3 protein: ASSNLPPSGTEAF
CDR3 length: 11; V gene: TRBV28; CDR3 protein: ASSLIWNTEAF
CDR3 length: 12; V gene: TRBV6-1; CDR3 protein: ASRTSGGTDTQY
CDR3 length: 13; V gene: TRBV12-3/TRBV12-4; CDR3 protein: ASSLEGTGAYEQY
CDR3 length: 12; V gene: TRBV18; CDR3 protein: ASSLWTGTYEQY
CDR3 length: 12; V gene: TRBV7-8; CDR3 protein: ASSLAFRTYEQY
CDR3 length: 11; V gene: TRBV12-3/TRBV12-4; CDR3 protein: ASSSRDFSGYT
CDR3 length: 16; V gene: TRBV11-1; CDR3 protein: ASSLVITTGQRGYEQY
CDR3 length: 12; V gene: TRBV27; CDR3 protein: ASSPGQGEGTQY
CDR3 length: 11; V gene: TRBV7-3; CDR3 protein: ASSMGTSRGYT
CDR3 length: 9; V gene: TRBV12-3/TRBV12-4; CDR3 protein: ASPQRNEQY
CDR3 length: 11; V gene: TRBV2; CDR3 protein: AGSGTGATEAF
CDR3 length: 12; V gene: TRBV3-1; CDR3 protein: ASSQRTGGYGYT
CDR3 length: 14; V gene: TRBV18; CDR3 protein: ASSQNVGGFNQPQH
CDR3 length: 15; V gene: TRBV5-4; CDR3 protein: ASSLEGTGMEPGELF
CDR3 length: 13; V gene: TRBV27; CDR3 protein: ASSPLGGQYGKQY
CDR3 length: 13; V gene: TRBV28; CDR3 protein: ASSHTGTGPYEQY
CDR3 length: 13; V gene: TRBV9; CDR3 protein: ASSPRLAGEYEQY
CDR3 length: 13; V gene: TRBV12-3/TRBV12-4; CDR3 protein: ATTIRLLLNTEAF
CDR3 length: 14; V gene: TRBV7-8; CDR3 protein: ASSPKRWEDRVEQY
CDR3 length: 14; V gene: TRBV12-3/TRBV12-4; CDR3 protein: ASSPDFGSSGNTIY
CDR3 length: 14; V gene: TRBV7-2; CDR3 protein: ASSYSTSGGGETQY
CDR3 length: 13; V gene: TRBV2; CDR3 protein: ASEPGSEGVQPQH